The T cell receptor beta chain described here comes from a study of cytomegalovirus exposure and HLA in healthy donors. About the study: The 120 or so validation repertoires used a platform that matched the one used for the approximately 670 first-cohort repertoires, as a later analysis reported. Findings of the study overall: According to a later analysis, TCR clusters from the first cohort tended to co-occur in the 120 or so validation repertoires. According to the study, roughly 180 TCR beta chains were cytomegalovirus-associated.

CDR1 is MNHEY and CDR2 is SMNVEV in the germline V gene (reference sequence). The CDR3 is made up of 15 amino acids. With 4 bases clipped from V and 7 bases from J, the junction kept 8 bases outside the gene matches. Profiled with immunoSEQ multiplex PCR; TCRdb holds only in-frame clones, not every one. The data show some 80,000 clones, 90% to 95% seen once. Donors came from a validation cohort of 95 to 150 subjects, distinct from the first 666-subject cohort. Note on this clone: Its target is unknown.

Input material: PBMCs. The genes are TRBV27 and TRBJ2-2, with TRBD2 matching 8 bases. This clonotype was sampled from a woman aged 18-29 years in good health and CMV-seronegative. The CDR3: CASSWGAGGLGELFF. The CDR3 DNA follows: TGTGCCAGCAGTTGGGGCGCGGGAGGCCTCGGGGAGCTGTTTTTT.